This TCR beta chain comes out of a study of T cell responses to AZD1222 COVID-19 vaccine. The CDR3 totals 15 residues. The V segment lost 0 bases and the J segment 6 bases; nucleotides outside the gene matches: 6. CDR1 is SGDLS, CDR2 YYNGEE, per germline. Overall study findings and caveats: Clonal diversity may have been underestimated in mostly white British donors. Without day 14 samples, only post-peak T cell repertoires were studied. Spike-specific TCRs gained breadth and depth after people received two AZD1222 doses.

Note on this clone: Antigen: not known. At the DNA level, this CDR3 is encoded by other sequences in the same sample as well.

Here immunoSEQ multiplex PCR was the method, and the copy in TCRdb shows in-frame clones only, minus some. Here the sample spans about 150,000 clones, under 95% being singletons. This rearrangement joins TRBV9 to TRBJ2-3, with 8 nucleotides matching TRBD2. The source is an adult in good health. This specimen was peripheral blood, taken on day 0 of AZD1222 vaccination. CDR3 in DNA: TGTGCCAGCAGCGTAGCGGGAGGGCCCGTCGATACGCAGTATTTT. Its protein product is CASSVAGGPVDTQYF.